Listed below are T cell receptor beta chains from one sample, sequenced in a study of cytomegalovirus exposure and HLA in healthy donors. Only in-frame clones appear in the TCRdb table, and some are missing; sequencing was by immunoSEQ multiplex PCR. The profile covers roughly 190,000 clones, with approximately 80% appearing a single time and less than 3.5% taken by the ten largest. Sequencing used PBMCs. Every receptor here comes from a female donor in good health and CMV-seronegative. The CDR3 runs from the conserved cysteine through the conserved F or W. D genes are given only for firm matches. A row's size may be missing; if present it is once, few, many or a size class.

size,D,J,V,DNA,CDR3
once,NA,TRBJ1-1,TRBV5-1,TGCGCCAGCAGCTTGCGGACAGCGAACACTGAAGCTTTCTTT,CASSLRTANTEAFF
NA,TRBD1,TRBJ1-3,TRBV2,TGTGCCAGCAGGCCATCACTCGGCGCAGGGGGTAGTGGAAACACCATATATTTT,CASRPSLGAGGSGNTIYF
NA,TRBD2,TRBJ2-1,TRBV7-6,TGTGCCAGCAGCTTAGGTTCCGCACAGCGACTAGCGGGCGGAAAATTTTTTAATGAGCAGTTCTTC,CASSLGSAQRLAGGKFFNEQFF
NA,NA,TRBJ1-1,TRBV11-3,TGTGCCAGCAGCTTAGGCCCGCGGACTGAAGCTTTCTTT,CASSLGPRTEAFF
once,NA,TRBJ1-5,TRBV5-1,TGCGCCAGCAGCTCAGGGCTGAATCAGCCCCAGCATTTT,CASSSGLNQPQHF
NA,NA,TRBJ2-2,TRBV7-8,TGTGCCAGCAGCTTAGACCGCACTGTGGAGCTGTTTTTT,CASSLDRTVELFF
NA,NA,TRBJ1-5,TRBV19,TGTGCCAGTAGTATGGGCAGGGGTAGCAATCAGCCCCAGCATTTT,CASSMGRGSNQPQHF
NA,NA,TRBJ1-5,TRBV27,TGTGCCAGCAGTTCAGATACAGGGCGGCCCCAGCATTTT,CASSSDTGRPQHF
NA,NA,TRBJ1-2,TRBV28,TGTGCCAGCAGGTCCCCCGGGACACCGTTGTATGGCTACACCTTC,CASRSPGTPLYGYTF
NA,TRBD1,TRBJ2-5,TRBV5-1,TGCGCCAGCAGCTACGGGACAGACCACTGGGCCCAGTACTTC,CASSYGTDHWAQYF